This T cell receptor beta chain was documented in a study of CXCR3-negative and CXCR3-positive naive CD8 T cells. Study-level information: Some 150 million TRB reads were obtained overall (about 1.5 +/- 0.3 million per library).

UMI-labeled 5' RACE TRB cDNA libraries were prepared from the cells. TCRdb processed the 5' RACE reads again and assigns one entry to each CDR3 protein, with no DNA. This sample's table has 150,000 to 170,000 distinct CDR3 sequences. As regards this clonotype: What it binds is unknown.

General study findings and limits: Naive cells used TRBV-TRBJ genes in much the same way whether CXCR3-negative or CXCR3-positive; memory cells did not. Comparably high diversity was seen in both naive subsets, and much lower diversity in memory CD8+ cells. More hydrophobic TRB CDR3s occurred in CXCR3-positive than in CXCR3-negative naive cells.

The germline gives CDR1 MNHEY, CDR2 SMNVEV (reference sequence). This CDR3 region has 15 residues. Material: naive CXCR3+ CD8+ T cells from blood. Stated subset: CD45RO-CCR7+CD27+CD95- naive CD8+ T cells expressing CXCR3 (TNR3+). The V and J genes are TRBV27 and TRBJ2-1; TCRdb outputs TRBD1, but without DNA this stays unchecked. This TCR was sampled from a human donor in good health. Some clones in this sample may be carry-over from other donors' samples. The CDR3 protein is CASSLIGGIYNEQFF.